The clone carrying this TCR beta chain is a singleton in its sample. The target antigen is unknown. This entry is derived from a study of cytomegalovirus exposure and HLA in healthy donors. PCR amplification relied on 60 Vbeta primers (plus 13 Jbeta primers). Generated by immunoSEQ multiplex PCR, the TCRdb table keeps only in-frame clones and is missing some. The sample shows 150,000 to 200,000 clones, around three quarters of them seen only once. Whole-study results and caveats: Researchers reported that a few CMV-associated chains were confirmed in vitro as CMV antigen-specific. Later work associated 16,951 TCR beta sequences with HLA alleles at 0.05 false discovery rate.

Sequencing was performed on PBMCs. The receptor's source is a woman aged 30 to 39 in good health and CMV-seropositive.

CDR3 bases: TGCGCCAGCAGCTCCGGGACTAGCAACCATGAGCAGTTCTTC. This translates into CASSSGTSNHEQFF. The chain recombines TRBV5-1 with TRBJ2-1, with TRBD2 identical over 9 bases. The CDR3 totals 14 residues. Trimming took 3 bases from V and 8 from J; bases not matched to a gene: 6. Germline V lookup: CDR1 SGHRS, CDR2 YFSETQ. The full variable domain, in which reference TRBV5-1 and TRBJ2-1 provide the parts outside the CDR3, is KAGVTQTPRYLIKTRGQQVTLSCSPISGHRSVSWYQQTPGQGLQFLFEYFSETQRNKGNFPGRFSGRQFSNSRSEMNVSTLELGDSALYLCASSSGTSNHEQFFGPGTRLTVL.